The 16 T cell receptor beta chains reported below all come from one sample, sequenced in a study of shared clonotypes between healthy human individuals. Method: immunoSEQ multiplex PCR; TCRdb's copy keeps in-frame clones and lacks some. Altogether about 1.5 million clones are present, 95% to 97% being singletons, with the ten largest covering about 1%. The sequenced sample consisted of naive CD4+ T cells sorted from blood. As to subset: CD45RA+ positively selected. These receptors all stem from a man aged 25-45 years in good health.

The CDR3 is CASLSSGAYGYTF. In nucleotides, the CDR3 is TGTGCCAGCCTATCTTCAGGGGCCTATGGCTACACCTTC. The chain couples TRBV28 to TRBJ1-2; a weak D match, TRBD1 (6 bases). The CDR3 contains 13 residues. Trimming removed 8 bases at V and 4 bases at J, with 14 bases between. Germline V gene data show CDR1 as MDHEN and CDR2 as SYDVKM.

In this sample, this clone turned up once. V usage is TRBV7-9 and J usage is TRBJ2-3; 8 bases align to TRBD1. V was clipped by 1 base and J by 4 bases; unmatched bases: 10. CDR3 length: 17 residues. Germline V gene data show CDR1 as SEHNR and CDR2 as FQNEAQ (reference sequence). The CDR3 DNA reads TGTGCCAGCAGCTTAGGGGACAGGACGGGAGACCCAGATACGCAGTATTTT. Protein sequence: CASSLGDRTGDPDTQYF.

The chain joins TRBV29-1 to TRBJ2-5; D is perhaps TRBD2 (5 bases). Germline V lookup: CDR1 SQVTM, CDR2 ANQGSEA. V gave up 7 bases and J gave up 4 bases, with 16 bases separating them. The CDR3 is made up of 13 amino acids. The CDR3 nucleotides are TGCAGCGGGAGCGGTCTATGGGGAGAGACCCAGTACTTC. Amino acids: CSGSGLWGETQYF.

V and J are TRBV6-6 and TRBJ1-4, with 8 bases fitting TRBD1. V was pared by 4 bases and J by 4 bases, with 2 bases of the junction left unmatched. This CDR3 has 14 residues. Germline V gives CDR1 MNHNY, CDR2 SVGAGI (reference sequence). CDR3 bases: TGTGCCAGCAGTTCAGGGGGCGGTAATGAAAAACTGTTTTTT. This gives the protein CASSSGGGNEKLFF.

V and J are TRBV19 and TRBJ2-7, with 12 bases aligning to TRBD1. Losses at the gene ends were 5 bases for V and 5 bases for J; bases not matched to a gene: 10. The CDR3 extends over 16 amino acids. Germline V gene sequence: CDR1 LNHDA, CDR2 SQIVND (reference sequence). The CDR3 protein is CASSSRKGQGADEQYF. Here the CDR3 DNA reads TGTGCCAGTAGTTCAAGGAAGGGACAGGGGGCAGACGAGCAGTACTTC.

The chain combines TRBV4-3 with TRBJ2-3, with D unclear. Per the germline V gene, CDR1 is LGHNA and CDR2 is YSLEER. The CDR3 has 14 residues. Trimming took 0 bases from V and 1 from J, leaving 5 bases between them. CDR3 sequence (DNA): TGCGCCAGCAGCCAAGATGTAGGCACAGATACGCAGTATTTT. Translation gives CASSQDVGTDTQYF.

The rearrangement joins TRBV6-5 to TRBJ1-2; TRBD1 aligns across 9 bases. V gave up 7 bases and J gave up 8 bases; unmatched junction bases: 8. The CDR3 contains 13 residues. Germline CDR1 and CDR2: MNHEY and SVGAGI. This chain's CDR3 is CASIQTGGLGYTF. In DNA form, the CDR3 reads TGTGCCAGCATCCAGACAGGGGGATTGGGCTACACCTTC.

The chain has TRBV18 and TRBJ1-3, with D unclear. The V gene lost 8 bases and the J gene lost 0 bases, with 14 bases spanning the gap. The CDR3 totals 15 residues. Germline CDR1 is KGHSH and CDR2 is LQKENI. The CDR3 DNA reads TGTGCCAGCCAAAGCAGACCGAACTCTGGAAACACCATATATTTT. As protein: CASQSRPNSGNTIYF.

With regard to this clone: This specimen includes other DNA sequences encoding the same CDR3. V is TRBV7-8 and J is TRBJ2-1; D is undetermined. Germline V lookup: CDR1 SGHVS, CDR2 FQNEAQ. V lost 1 base and J 7 bases, leaving 2 bases between the germline ends. CDR3 length equals 11 residues. For the CDR3, the DNA is TGTGCCAGCAGCTTAGTGAATGAGCAGTTCTTC. Its protein is CASSLVNEQFF. The whole variable domain, remainder taken from reference TRBV7-8 and TRBJ2-1, is GAGVSQSPRYKVAKRGQDVALRCDPISGHVSLFWYQQALGQGPEFLTYFQNEAQLDKSGLPSDRFFAERPEGSVSTLKIQRTQQEDSAVYLCASSLVNEQFFGPGTRLTVL.

The chain employs TRBV27 and TRBJ2-7; weak D call: TRBD2 (5 bases). Germline loops: CDR1 MNHEY, CDR2 SMNVEV (reference sequence). V lost 2 bases and J 5 bases, leaving 13 bases between the germline ends. This CDR3 spans 14 amino acids. This CDR3 is CASSLRGVSNEQYF. As DNA, the CDR3 is TGTGCCAGCAGTTTACGGGGAGTCAGCAACGAGCAGTACTTC.

The rearrangement joins TRBV30 to TRBJ2-1, with 7 bases identical to TRBD2. This CDR3 spans 12 amino acids. Trimming took 4 bases from V and 5 from J; bases not matched to a gene: 2. Germline CDR1 reads GTSNPN; CDR2 reads SVGIG (reference sequence). The CDR3, as DNA: TGTGCCTGGAAAGGACTAGACAATGAGCAGTTCTTC. Protein: CAWKGLDNEQFF.

This chain uses TRBV5-1 with TRBJ2-7; D is perhaps TRBD1 or TRBD2 (5 bases each). The CDR3 length is 15 residues. Germline-derived CDR1 and CDR2 are SGHRS and YFSETQ. V was pared by 0 bases and J by 3 bases, with 13 bases between. This chain's CDR3 is CASSLATGTIYEQYF. CDR3 bases: TGCGCCAGCAGCTTGGCTACCGGGACCATCTACGAGCAGTACTTC. The variable domain in full, completed from reference TRBV5-1 and TRBJ2-7, reads KAGVTQTPRYLIKTRGQQVTLSCSPISGHRSVSWYQQTPGQGLQFLFEYFSETQRNKGNFPGRFSGRQFSNSRSEMNVSTLELGDSALYLCASSLATGTIYEQYFGPGTRLTVT.

This clone has a single count. The rearrangement uses TRBV5-1 and TRBJ2-7; 9 bases match TRBD2. Per germline, CDR1 SGHRS and CDR2 YFSETQ. V was pared by 3 bases and J by 2 bases, with 6 bases of the junction left unmatched. This CDR3 has 15 amino acids. CDR3 residues: CASSWASGTTYEQYF. In DNA, the CDR3 is TGCGCCAGCAGCTGGGCTAGCGGGACCACCTACGAGCAGTACTTC.

This clone has a single count. J is TRBJ2-3 and V is TRBV7-3, with 9 bases that match TRBD2. From germline, CDR1 is SGHTA and CDR2 FQGTGA. V trimming: 0 bases; J trimming: 3 bases; junction bases outside the gene matches: 4. The length of the CDR3 is 16 residues. The CDR3 protein is CASSLTGGRVTDTQYF. CDR3 sequence (DNA): TGTGCCAGCAGCTTAACTGGCGGGAGGGTAACAGATACGCAGTATTTT.

This clone was seen only a few times. Additional DNA sequences in this sample encode the identical CDR3. V and J are TRBV5-1 and TRBJ2-2, with D unresolved. V gave up 3 bases and J gave up 3 bases, with 3 bases separating them. The CDR3 extends over 12 amino acids. Germline CDR1 is SGHRS and CDR2 is YFSETQ. The CDR3 nucleotides are TGCGCCAGCAGCTACTACACCGGGGAGCTGTTTTTT. Protein: CASSYYTGELFF.

This rearrangement joins TRBV6-1 to TRBJ2-3, with TRBD2 matching over 9 bases. Trimming cost V 4 bases and J 6 bases; bases outside gene matches: 5. Germline V gene sequence: CDR1 MNHNS, CDR2 SASEGT. This CDR3 comprises 14 residues. In DNA, the CDR3 is TGTGCCAGCAGTGGAGCGGGAGGAGGGGATACGCAGTATTTT. It is translated as CASSGAGGGDTQYF.